The rows below give T cell receptor beta chains drawn from one sample of a study of response to subunit inactivated influenza vaccine. MiXCR, applied by TCRdb to the RT-PCR reads, yields one record per CDR3 protein. Of about 170,000 distinct CDR3 sequences in the sample, approximately 12% were seen once. These records were also assigned to another study, of T cells expressing NK-cell markers.

Source: CD8+ T cells sorted from PBMCs, taken roughly 13 days after vaccination. These receptors came from a man aged 50-59 years who received an inactivated influenza vaccine. Both conserved end residues are part of each CDR3. D genes are given only for firm matches. Clone size is stated in some rows and not others, as once, few, many or a class when expanded.

-,TRBD1,TRBV10-3,TRBJ2-7,CAISHPKKGQGGDEQYF,TGTGCCATCAGTCACCCCAAGAAGGGACAGGGGGGTGACGAGCAGTACTTC
-,-,TRBV4-1,TRBJ2-5,CASSGSTGWEETQYF,TGCGCCAGCAGCGGTAGCACAGGGTGGGAAGAGACCCAGTACTTC
-,-,TRBV7-9,TRBJ2-2,CASSFYTNTGELFF,TGTGCCAGCAGCTTCTACACCAACACCGGGGAGCTGTTTTTT
-,-,TRBV2,TRBJ1-6,CASRKDSSYNSPLHF,TGTGCCAGCAGGAAGGACAGCTCCTATAATTCACCCCTCCACTTT
-,-,TRBV13,TRBJ2-5,CASSLGRVPTGETQYF,TGTGCCAGCAGCTTAGGCAGAGTCCCTACGGGAGAGACCCAGTACTTC
few,TRBD2,TRBV7-9,TRBJ2-7,CASSGPLTSGRTEQYF,TGTGCCAGCAGCGGACCCCTGACTAGCGGAAGGACCGAGCAGTACTTC
many,TRBD1,TRBV12-3/TRBV12-4,TRBJ1-2,CASRPGQTFGGYTF,TGTGCCAGCAGGCCGGGACAGACTTTCGGGGGCTACACCTTC
-,-,TRBV12-3/TRBV12-4,TRBJ1-5,CASSSGGAEPQHF,TGTGCCAGCAGTTCAGGAGGAGCCGAGCCCCAGCATTTT
few,-,TRBV9,TRBJ2-7,CASNTGVYEQYF,TGTGCCAGCAATACGGGAGTATACGAGCAGTACTTC
many,TRBD2,TRBV20-1,TRBJ2-7,CSAETSESSYEQYF,TGCAGTGCCGAGACTAGCGAGAGCTCCTACGAGCAGTACTTC
few,TRBD2,TRBV12-3/TRBV12-4,TRBJ2-5,CASSFESSGLLETQYF,TGTGCCAGCAGTTTTGAGTCTAGCGGACTATTAGAGACCCAGTACTTC
few,TRBD2,TRBV12-3/TRBV12-4,TRBJ2-3,CASSLKFQREGIDTQYF,TGTGCCAGCAGTCTCAAGTTCCAGCGGGAGGGGATAGATACGCAGTATTTT
few,-,TRBV2,TRBJ1-5,CASKKGDSQPQHF,TGTGCCAGCAAAAAGGGAGACTCCCAGCCCCAGCATTTT
-,TRBD2,TRBV5-1,TRBJ2-7,CASSPAGLPAYEQYF,TGCGCCAGCAGCCCTGCGGGACTACCCGCCTACGAGCAGTACTTC
few,-,TRBV6-2/TRBV6-3,TRBJ2-5,CASSYVLTARETQYF,TGTGCCAGCAGTTACGTATTAACGGCCCGGGAGACCCAGTACTTC
-,TRBD1,TRBV6-1,TRBJ1-2,CASSPQLWQGVSGYTF,TGTGCCAGCAGTCCGCAGCTTTGGCAGGGGGTCTCTGGCTACACCTTC
many,TRBD2,TRBV27,TRBJ2-7,CASSLLVGRAPLEQYF,TGTGCCAGCAGTTTATTGGTCGGGAGGGCCCCTCTCGAGCAGTACTTC
few,-,TRBV28,TRBJ2-3,CASSFSRLGDTQYF,TGTGCCAGCAGTTTCTCCCGCTTGGGTGATACGCAGTATTTT
-,-,TRBV24-1,TRBJ2-3,CATSDFGHGDLTQYF,TGTGCCACCAGTGATTTCGGACATGGAGACCTTACGCAGTATTTT
few,TRBD2,TRBV28,TRBJ2-3,CASSFLAGEKPDTQYF,TGTGCCAGCAGTTTCCTAGCGGGAGAGAAACCAGATACGCAGTATTTT
few,-,TRBV20-1,TRBJ1-6,CSARDLPLGSPLHF,TGCAGTGCTAGAGATCTCCCCTTGGGGTCACCCCTCCACTTT
-,TRBD1,TRBV5-6,TRBJ2-2,CASSREDGTGVPGELFF,TGTGCCAGCAGCAGGGAAGACGGGACAGGGGTCCCCGGGGAGCTGTTTTTT
-,TRBD2,TRBV10-3,TRBJ2-1,CASRTSGSKSPKDYNEQFF,TGTGCCTCCCGGACTAGCGGGAGCAAGAGCCCCAAGGATTACAATGAGCAGTTCTTC
few,TRBD2,TRBV6-1,TRBJ2-7,CASSIRDYTHEQYF,TGTGCCAGCAGTATTCGGGACTATACCCACGAGCAGTACTTC
-,-,TRBV7-9,TRBJ1-4,CASSSHSATNEKLFF,TGTGCCAGCAGCTCGCACAGTGCAACTAATGAAAAACTGTTTTTT
few,TRBD1,TRBV6-1,TRBJ2-2,CASRDRGLDTGELFF,TGTGCCAGCAGGGACAGGGGGCTTGACACCGGGGAGCTGTTTTTT
-,-,TRBV28,TRBJ2-2,CASRSRGFYGELFF,TGTGCCAGCAGAAGTCGGGGATTTTACGGGGAGCTGTTTTTT
-,TRBD1,TRBV4-3,TRBJ2-6,CASSQELTGVGANVLTF,TGCGCCAGCAGCCAAGAGTTGACAGGGGTTGGGGCCAACGTCCTGACTTTC
-,-,TRBV7-9,TRBJ2-6,CASSLGPFDSGANVLTF,TGTGCCAGCAGCTTAGGCCCATTTGACTCTGGGGCCAACGTCCTGACTTTC
once,TRBD1,TRBV7-7,TRBJ2-1,CASAPPGQYNEQFF,TGTGCTAGCGCCCCCCCGGGACAGTACAATGAGCAGTTCTTC
few,-,TRBV7-8,TRBJ2-7,CASSPYVDLLTYEQYF,TGTGCCAGCAGCCCTTACGTAGACCTCCTAACCTACGAGCAGTACTTC
-,TRBD1,TRBV7-6,TRBJ2-7,CASSIGQGGSPYEQYF,TGTGCCAGCAGCATAGGACAGGGAGGATCCCCCTACGAGCAGTACTTC
few,-,TRBV6-5,TRBJ1-5,CASSYSTGGNQPQHF,TGTGCCAGCAGTTACTCGACTGGGGGCAATCAGCCCCAGCATTTT
many,-,TRBV6-5,TRBJ1-5,CASSYSSGQPQHF,TGTGCCAGCAGTTACTCCAGCGGTCAGCCCCAGCATTTT
-,TRBD2,TRBV28,TRBJ2-1,CASSSMAGGPNYNEQFF,TGTGCCAGCAGCTCTATGGCGGGAGGGCCGAATTACAATGAGCAGTTCTTC
-,-,TRBV7-8,TRBJ2-7,CASSSQVDPNEQYF,TGTGCCAGCAGCTCCCAAGTAGATCCGAACGAGCAGTACTTC
few,-,TRBV6-7,TRBJ2-7,CASSPPEIYEQYF,TGTGCCAGCAGTCCTCCAGAGATCTACGAGCAGTACTTC
few,-,TRBV6-1,TRBJ2-7,CASSEALLGVYEQYF,TGTGCCAGCAGTGAAGCGCTTCTCGGGGTCTACGAGCAGTACTTC
many,-,TRBV3-1,TRBJ1-1,CASSQDLMNTEAFF,TGTGCCAGCAGCCAAGATCTGATGAACACTGAAGCTTTCTTT
few,-,TRBV24-1,TRBJ2-1,CATSVVSGDEQFF,TGTGCCACCAGTGTGGTGTCGGGGGATGAGCAGTTCTTC
few,-,TRBV4-3,TRBJ1-2,CASSQGRQINYGYTF,TGCGCCAGCAGCCAAGGTAGACAGATAAACTATGGCTACACCTTC
-,TRBD1,TRBV5-1,TRBJ2-7,CASNLGQGLSYEQYF,TGCGCCAGCAACCTGGGACAGGGTCTCTCCTACGAGCAGTACTTC
few,-,TRBV4-2,TRBJ1-6,CASSQVGRGTFSPLHF,TGTGCCAGCAGCCAAGTTGGCCGAGGAACGTTTTCACCCCTCCACTTT
many,-,TRBV4-1,TRBJ2-3,CASSQEHQAGIDTQYF,TGCGCCAGCAGCCAGGAACACCAGGCGGGGATAGATACGCAGTATTTT
few,TRBD1,TRBV7-8,TRBJ1-4,CASSLVRGGDEKLFF,TGTGCCAGCAGCTTAGTCAGGGGGGGGGATGAAAAACTGTTTTTT
few,-,TRBV6-1,TRBJ2-5,CASSRTSSGETQYF,TGTGCCAGCAGTCGAACAAGTTCAGGAGAGACCCAGTACTTC
few,TRBD2,TRBV11-2,TRBJ2-7,CASSPKALAEFYEQYF,TGTGCCAGCAGCCCGAAGGCACTAGCGGAGTTCTACGAGCAGTACTTC
-,TRBD1,TRBV29-1,TRBJ1-2,CSVGQGEGYTF,TGCAGCGTGGGACAGGGGGAGGGCTACACCTTC
few,TRBD2,TRBV15,TRBJ2-3,CATSRLGTSGGARDTQYF,TGTGCCACCAGCAGGCTCGGGACTAGCGGGGGGGCTAGGGATACGCAGTATTTT
many,-,TRBV12-3/TRBV12-4,TRBJ2-1,CASKPYGEVNEQFF,TGTGCCAGCAAGCCGTATGGTGAGGTCAATGAGCAGTTCTTC
-,TRBD1,TRBV20-1,TRBJ2-1,CSARGSGGTVPGSSYNEQFF,TGCAGTGCTAGAGGATCGGGTGGGACAGTTCCGGGAAGCTCCTACAATGAGCAGTTCTTC
-,-,TRBV27,TRBJ2-7,CASSLFGGYEQYF,TGTGCCAGCAGTTTATTCGGGGGCTACGAGCAGTACTTC
-,-,TRBV6-1,TRBJ1-5,CASSESADNQPQHF,TGTGCCAGCAGTGAATCGGCAGACAATCAGCCCCAGCATTTT
-,TRBD2,TRBV6-1,TRBJ2-3,CASLGLAASDTQYF,TGTGCCAGCCTAGGACTAGCGGCTTCCGATACGCAGTATTTT
few,-,TRBV12-3/TRBV12-4,TRBJ2-2,CASSLAFQMGHLEPNTGELFF,TGTGCCAGCAGTTTAGCCTTCCAGATGGGACACCTAGAACCGAACACCGGGGAGCTGTTTTTT
few,-,TRBV6-5,TRBJ2-2,CASSYSAPGELFF,TGTGCCAGCAGTTACTCGGCCCCCGGGGAGCTGTTTTTT
few,-,TRBV12-3/TRBV12-4,TRBJ2-1,CASSFSGRRVNEQFF,TGTGCCAGCAGTTTTTCCGGGAGACGCGTGAATGAGCAGTTCTTC
few,-,TRBV27,TRBJ2-7,CASSLFFSETAYEQYF,TGTGCCAGCAGTTTATTCTTTTCCGAGACGGCCTACGAGCAGTACTTC
-,TRBD1,TRBV7-8,TRBJ1-1,CASSFHGTGKESTEAFF,TGTGCCAGCAGCTTTCATGGGACAGGGAAGGAGAGCACTGAAGCTTTCTTT